Listed below are T cell receptor beta chains from one sample, sequenced in a study of shared clonotypes between healthy human individuals. TCRdb keeps only in-frame clones here, not all; method: immunoSEQ multiplex PCR. The table has 300,000 to 350,000 clones, 73% seen once. The sample was memory CD4+ T cells sorted from blood. All receptors come from a young man in good health. Each CDR3 is given with its conserved first and last residue. Fields, in order: D gene, clone size, V gene, J gene, CDR3 DNA, CDR3 protein. The D gene is left open where the match is weak. Not every row has a clone size; where given, it reads once, few, many or a size class.

NA,NA,TRBV9,TRBJ2-6,TGTGCCAGCAAAGCGACCGGGACTCCCTTCGGGTCTGGGGCCAACGTCCTGACTTTC,CASKATGTPFGSGANVLTF
TRBD2,NA,TRBV18,TRBJ2-1,TGTGCCAGCTCACCCCCCGGACTAGCGGGGGCTCAGGAGCAGTTCTTC,CASSPPGLAGAQEQFF
NA,few,TRBV25-1,TRBJ2-5,TGTGCCAGCAGGGAAAGCGGAGGGTACCAAGAGACCCAGTACTTC,CASRESGGYQETQYF
NA,NA,TRBV27,TRBJ2-1,TGTGCCAGCAGTTCCAGGAGACGCGGCGATGAGCAGTTCTTC,CASSSRRRGDEQFF
NA,NA,TRBV18,TRBJ2-7,TGTGCCAGCTCACAGGCCCAGGGTCCCTACGAGCAGTACTTC,CASSQAQGPYEQYF
NA,NA,TRBV6-6,TRBJ2-2,TGTGCCAGCAGAAGGCAGGTTCCCGGGGAGCTGTTTTTT,CASRRQVPGELFF
NA,once,TRBV19,TRBJ1-5,TGTGCCAGTAGTATAGTCGGAGGGTTCGATCAGCCCCAGCATTTT,CASSIVGGFDQPQHF
TRBD2,NA,TRBV25-1,TRBJ2-7,TGTGCCAGCAGTGAAACTAGCGGGAGAGTATACGAGCAGTACTTC,CASSETSGRVYEQYF
NA,NA,TRBV6-1,TRBJ1-3,TGTGCCAGCAGTGAAGCTGGTAGATATGGAAACACCATATATTTT,CASSEAGRYGNTIYF
NA,NA,TRBV4-1,TRBJ1-1,TGCGCCAGCAGTCGACAGATGAACACTGAAGCTTTCTTT,CASSRQMNTEAFF
NA,NA,TRBV4-3,TRBJ2-3,TGCGCCAGCAGCCAAGGGGTGCAGGGTAGCACAGATACGCAGTATTTT,CASSQGVQGSTDTQYF
TRBD2,NA,TRBV11-2,TRBJ2-3,TGTGCCAGCAGCTCGGGACTAGCGGGAGTTGCGGATACGCAGTATTTT,CASSSGLAGVADTQYF
NA,NA,TRBV5-4,TRBJ2-1,TGTGCCAGCAGCTTAGTGAGGGATGAGCAGTTCTTC,CASSLVRDEQFF
NA,few,TRBV5-6,TRBJ2-7,TGTGCCAGCGGCGTTTGGTGGAGCACCTACGAGCAGTACTTC,CASGVWWSTYEQYF
NA,NA,TRBV18,TRBJ2-7,TGTGCCAGCTCACCTCTGAGAGACGAGCAGTACTTC,CASSPLRDEQYF
TRBD1,NA,TRBV7-9,TRBJ2-1,TGTGCCAGCAGCCTCGACAGGGACGCCTACAATGAGCAGTTCTTC,CASSLDRDAYNEQFF
NA,NA,TRBV2,TRBJ2-2,TGTGCCAGCAGTGAAGGATTGGGGGGAGGAGGAAACGGGGAGCTGTTTTTT,CASSEGLGGGGNGELFF
NA,NA,TRBV19,TRBJ2-4,TGTGCCAGTAGTACCGACAGTGCCAAAAACATTCAGTACTTC,CASSTDSAKNIQYF
NA,many,TRBV7-2,TRBJ2-5,TGTGCCAGCAGCTTAGCGGCGGGGTCTCAAGAGACCCAGTACTTC,CASSLAAGSQETQYF
TRBD1,NA,TRBV9,TRBJ1-5,TGTGCCAGCAGCGCTCCGTCACAGGGGGGCAGGTACTCGGGCCAGCCCCAGCATTTT,CASSAPSQGGRYSGQPQHF
TRBD2,NA,TRBV27,TRBJ2-1,TGTGCCAGCAGTTTATCCCGGGGGGTATGGAATGAGCAGTTCTTC,CASSLSRGVWNEQFF
TRBD2,NA,TRBV7-9,TRBJ2-7,TGTGCCAGCAGCGCGAATCTAGCGGGAGGTGTCAAGTACGAGCAGTACTTC,CASSANLAGGVKYEQYF
NA,NA,TRBV2,TRBJ2-2,TGTGCCAGCAGGGTAGCTTCACAGAACACCGGGGAGCTGTTTTTT,CASRVASQNTGELFF
NA,NA,TRBV15,TRBJ2-3,TGTGCCACCAGCACCTCCCCAGGGAAATGGGGAGATACGCAGTATTTT,CATSTSPGKWGDTQYF
NA,few,TRBV2,TRBJ2-2,TGTGCCAGCAGTGAAGCGCCCGGGGGAAGGGACACCGGGGAGCTGTTTTTT,CASSEAPGGRDTGELFF
NA,NA,TRBV27,TRBJ2-1,TGTGCCAGCAGTTCCCAGCGATATATGGACAATGAGCAGTTCTTC,CASSSQRYMDNEQFF
TRBD2,NA,TRBV5-1,TRBJ2-7,TGCGCCAGCAGCTCGGGACTAGTCGAAACTTACGAGCAGTACTTC,CASSSGLVETYEQYF
NA,NA,TRBV19,TRBJ1-2,TGTGCCAGTAGTATGGACAGCCTCGCTTTGGGTGGCTACACCTTC,CASSMDSLALGGYTF
NA,NA,TRBV5-1,TRBJ2-1,TGCGCCAGCAGCCCAACCCGTACGGGTAGCTCCTACAATGAGCAGTTCTTC,CASSPTRTGSSYNEQFF
NA,NA,TRBV19,TRBJ1-2,TGTGCCAGTAGTCCAACGCCCAAAAACTATGGCTACACCTTC,CASSPTPKNYGYTF
NA,NA,TRBV7-2,TRBJ2-7,TGTGCCAGCAGCCCCGGTAGAGACTGGGACAAATACTTC,CASSPGRDWDKYF
NA,NA,TRBV5-1,TRBJ2-7,TGCGCCAGCACCCTCGGATGGGATGCAGAGCAGTACTTC,CASTLGWDAEQYF
TRBD2,few,TRBV5-4,TRBJ2-3,TGTGCCAGCAGTCTAGCGGGAGGGCCTGGTAGCACAGATACGCAGTATTTT,CASSLAGGPGSTDTQYF
NA,NA,TRBV28,TRBJ1-1,TGTGCCAGCAGAAGGGCTAGGTTGAACACTGAAGCTTTCTTT,CASRRARLNTEAFF
NA,NA,TRBV7-9,TRBJ2-7,TGTGCCAGCAGCTTAGACGGGAGACTCTACGAGCAGTACTTC,CASSLDGRLYEQYF
TRBD1,NA,TRBV2,TRBJ2-2,TGTGCCAGCAGACAGGGGTCCGGGGAGCTGTTTTTT,CASRQGSGELFF
NA,NA,TRBV5-1,TRBJ2-1,TGCGCCAGCAGCTTGACGGGGACCTCCTACAATGAGCAGTTCTTC,CASSLTGTSYNEQFF
TRBD2,few,TRBV4-1,TRBJ2-3,TGCGCCAGCAGCCAAGATAGGGCACTAGCGGGAGGACCAGATACGCAGTATTTT,CASSQDRALAGGPDTQYF
NA,NA,TRBV30,TRBJ1-5,TGTGCCTGGACGGGCAGTTTTAATCAGCCCCAGCATTTT,CAWTGSFNQPQHF
TRBD1,NA,TRBV2,TRBJ1-5,TGTGCCAGCAGGGGAAAGGACAGGCAACTGCTTCAGCCCCAGCATTTT,CASRGKDRQLLQPQHF
NA,NA,TRBV5-1,TRBJ1-6,TGCGCCAGCAGCTCCGGCGGCGTATGGGATCGGACCCTCCACTTT,CASSSGGVWDRTLHF
NA,once,TRBV5-1,TRBJ2-7,TGCGCCAGCAGGTATAACAGGGACCACGAGCAGTACTTC,CASRYNRDHEQYF
TRBD2,NA,TRBV7-2,TRBJ2-7,TGTGCCAGCAGCTACCGGACTAGCGGGAGTAGCTCCTACGAGCAGTACTTC,CASSYRTSGSSSYEQYF
TRBD2,few,TRBV27,TRBJ2-7,TGTGCCAGCAGTTTACTAGCGGGCACCCACGAGCAGTACTTC,CASSLLAGTHEQYF
NA,NA,TRBV6-5,TRBJ2-6,TGTGCCAGTACAAGCTCTGGGGCCAACGTCCTGACTTTC,CASTSSGANVLTF
NA,NA,TRBV30,TRBJ2-1,TGTGCCTGGACCTTATACAATGAGCAGTTCTTC,CAWTLYNEQFF
TRBD1,NA,TRBV5-5,TRBJ2-3,TGTGCCAGCAGCCCGGGACAGGGGACAGATACGCAGTATTTT,CASSPGQGTDTQYF
TRBD2,once,TRBV6-1,TRBJ2-5,TGTGCCAGCGGACTAGCGGGAAAGGAGACCCAGTACTTC,CASGLAGKETQYF
NA,few,TRBV7-9,TRBJ2-7,TGTGCCAGCAAAGGGCAGGGAATTAAGGGCGAGCAGTACTTC,CASKGQGIKGEQYF
NA,NA,TRBV12-1,TRBJ2-6,TGTGCCAGCAGCTTTGTACGGACACCTACGACCCCGATCTCTGGGGCCAACGTCCTGACTTTC,CASSFVRTPTTPISGANVLTF
NA,NA,TRBV30,TRBJ2-7,TGTGCCTGGAACTTCGGCTACGAGCAGTACTTC,CAWNFGYEQYF
NA,NA,TRBV10-3,TRBJ2-3,TGTGCCAGTGACAGCACAGATACGCAGTATTTT,CASDSTDTQYF
NA,NA,TRBV28,TRBJ1-5,TGTGCCAGCAGTCCCCCTAAGGTTCCTAATCAGCCCCAGCATTTT,CASSPPKVPNQPQHF
NA,NA,TRBV28,TRBJ1-5,TGTGCCAGCAGTTTAGGGGGATTTCAGCCCCAGCATTTT,CASSLGGFQPQHF
TRBD2,NA,TRBV5-1,TRBJ2-1,TGCGCCAGCAGTGTGCCGATAGCGGGAGGTAATGAGCAGTTCTTC,CASSVPIAGGNEQFF
TRBD1,few,TRBV6-1,TRBJ1-5,TGTGCCAGCAGTGGAGGGACAGGGATGGGTGGCAATCAGCCCCAGCATTTT,CASSGGTGMGGNQPQHF